Below are 22 T cell receptor beta chains sequenced from a single sample in a study of PD-1 blockade in classical Hodgkin lymphoma (dated by TCRdb to about 2020). Explained via the paper, the time point label denotes: cycle 2 day 1 (C2D1) of nivolumab. Every trial patient had relapsed after autologous stem cell transplantation, and cohorts A, B and C differed in prior brentuximab vedotin exposure. Libraries were built with the immunoSEQ multiplex PCR assay. TCRdb mirrors the immuneACCESS table, restricted to in-frame sequences. Some clones are absent from its copies; in checked studies, under half trace to an unresolved V gene, and the reason for the others is unknown. The sample includes some 30,000 clones, with 71% observed a single time. The leading ten clones occupy 3% to 3.5% of the sample. Sequences were derived from peripheral blood mononuclear cells (PBMCs), sampled before the second cycle of nivolumab. The receptors shown here come from a human donor with classical Hodgkin lymphoma.

V is TRBV5-1 and J is TRBJ2-7, with 8 nucleotides matching TRBD2. With V trimmed by 6 bases and J by 5 bases, 7 bases remained unmatched. The CDR3 loop spans 13 amino acids. Per germline, CDR1 SGHRS and CDR2 YFSETQ. CDR3 region: CASTGGVVDEQYF. The CDR3 DNA reads TGCGCCAGCACCGGGGGGGTGGTAGACGAGCAGTACTTC.

This clone was found once. The chain links TRBV6-5 to TRBJ2-5; D not certain. V dropped 4 bases and J dropped 4 bases, with 10 bases sitting between them. The CDR3 is 13 amino acids. Germline V gene lookup returns CDR1 MNHEY and CDR2 SVGAGI. CDR3 DNA sequence: TGTGCCAGCAGTTCCCCTCCGCGAGAGACCCAGTACTTC. Translation gives CASSSPPRETQYF.

This clone was detected only a few times. The V gene is TRBV4-1, the J gene TRBJ2-7; D is undetermined. V was shortened by 4 bases and J by 5 bases, with 9 bases between the two germline ends. Germline V gene sequence: CDR1 MGHRA, CDR2 YSYEKL. This CDR3 has 12 residues. The CDR3 DNA is TGCGCCAGCAGCCTCTCGGGCCACGAGCAGTACTTC. This codes for CASSLSGHEQYF.

This clone was seen a single time. This sequence joins TRBV30 and TRBJ1-3; D call uncertain. V shed 3 bases and J shed 4 bases, with 16 bases lying between them. In germline, CDR1 is GTSNPN, CDR2 SVGIG (reference sequence). CDR3 length: 15 residues. The DNA for the CDR3 is TGTGCCTGGAGAGGAAACCGGAACCAGGGAAACACCATATATTTT. Its translation is CAWRGNRNQGNTIYF.

In this sample, this clone turned up a few times. This chain connects TRBV11-2 to TRBJ2-5; no clear D. V lost 5 bases, J lost 5 bases, and 12 bases lay in between. Looked up from germline, CDR1 is SGHAT and CDR2 is FQNNGV. The CDR3 loop spans 13 amino acids. In DNA, the CDR3 is TGTGCCAGCAGCCCGGACCTACAGGAGACCCAGTACTTC. Translation gives CASSPDLQETQYF.

J is TRBJ1-1 and V is TRBV15; a weak D match, TRBD1 (6 bases). Per germline, CDR1 LNHNV and CDR2 YYDKDF (reference sequence). The CDR3 sequence is 15 residues long. The germline V and J ends were trimmed by 3 bases and 0 bases, with 11 bases remaining between them. Here the CDR3 reads CATSRATGMNTEAFF. The CDR3 coding sequence is TGTGCCACCAGCAGGGCCACAGGGATGAACACTGAAGCTTTCTTT.

V gene TRBV18 combines with J gene TRBJ1-2, with 7 bases lining up with TRBD1. V lost 2 bases and J lost 4; bases outside the gene matches: 1. Germline CDR1 KGHSH, CDR2 LQKENI. This CDR3 comprises 13 residues. The CDR3 nucleotides are TGTGCCAGCTCACCAGGGACAGTCTATGGCTACACCTTC. This translates into CASSPGTVYGYTF.

The chain carries TRBV7-2 and TRBJ2-7, with 7 bases aligning to TRBD2. The length of the CDR3 is 15 residues. V lost 1 base, J lost 5 bases, and 8 bases stayed unmatched. Looked up from germline, CDR1 is SGHTA and CDR2 is FQGNSA. The CDR3 DNA follows: TGTGCCAGCAGCTTAGGCCAGGGAGGGTGGGACGAGCAGTACTTC. It specifies CASSLGQGGWDEQYF.

This chain connects TRBV4-3 to TRBJ1-1; D is uncertain. In germline, CDR1 is LGHNA, CDR2 YSLEER. This CDR3 contains 14 residues. V was shortened by 0 bases and J by 5 bases, with 10 bases between the two germline ends. CDR3 loop: CASSQDWVGTEAFF. In DNA, the CDR3 is TGCGCCAGCAGCCAAGATTGGGTGGGGACTGAAGCTTTCTTT.

The rearrangement links TRBV30 to TRBJ2-7; D possibly matches TRBD1 or TRBD2 (5 bases each). Trimming shortened V by 8 bases and J by 0 bases, and 20 bases separated the two germline ends. Per the germline V gene, CDR1 is GTSNPN and CDR2 is SVGIG (reference sequence). The CDR3 spans 15 residues. CDR3 sequence reads: CAGSEGTWSSYEQYF. In nucleotides, the CDR3 is TGTGCCGGATCGGAAGGGACGTGGAGCTCCTACGAGCAGTACTTC.

This clone came up a few times. The V call is TRBV10-3, the J call TRBJ2-7, with no clear D. The V gene's germline CDR1 is ENHRY and CDR2 SYGVKD. V was trimmed by 7 bases and J by 1 base, leaving 11 bases between them. This CDR3 has 13 amino acids. The CDR3 bases are TGTGCCATCACCTCACGCGAGTCCTACGAGCAGTACTTC. Amino acids: CAITSRESYEQYF.

This clone is a singleton in its sample. The gene calls are TRBV6-5 and TRBJ1-6; D uncertain. V lost 1 base and J 9 bases, leaving 13 bases between the germline ends. The CDR3 sequence is 15 residues long. Germline V gene lookup returns CDR1 MNHEY and CDR2 SVGAGI. CDR3 in amino acids: CASSYFLGGGSPLHF. CDR3 nucleotide sequence: TGTGCCAGCAGTTACTTTCTGGGCGGTGGTTCACCCCTCCACTTT.

The CDR3 loop is CASSSVTGGHNSPLHF. CDR3 DNA: TGTGCCAGCAGCTCCGTGACAGGGGGACATAATTCACCCCTCCACTTT. The chain recombines TRBV7-8 with TRBJ1-6; TRBD1 matches at 9 bases. The CDR3 covers 16 residues. The V segment lost 4 bases and the J segment 5 bases; nucleotides outside the gene matches: 6. Germline loops: CDR1 SGHVS, CDR2 FQNEAQ.

J is TRBJ1-1 and V is TRBV27, with D perhaps TRBD1 (5 bases). The CDR3 covers 14 residues. V was pared by 5 bases and J by 7 bases, with 17 bases between. Looked up from germline, CDR1 is MNHEY and CDR2 is SMNVEV (reference sequence). The CDR3 DNA is TGTGCCAGCAGTCTTAACGCCGCAGGGCGTGAAGCTTTCTTT. This sequence encodes CASSLNAAGREAFF.

A single count supports this clone. The V and J genes are TRBV15 and TRBJ2-7; 9 nucleotides match TRBD1. There are 15 residues in the CDR3. J was trimmed by 6 bases and V by 5 bases; bases with no gene match: 11. Germline V gene lookup returns CDR1 LNHNV and CDR2 YYDKDF (reference sequence). DNA of the CDR3: TGTGCCACCAGCGGGACGGGACAGGGCAGAGGCGAGCAGTACTTC. Residues: CATSGTGQGRGEQYF.

The chain employs TRBV29-1 and TRBJ2-1; D might be TRBD1 (6 bases). The CDR3 is 12 amino acids. Trimming removed 4 bases from V and 9 bases from J, with 13 bases in between. The V gene's germline CDR1 is SQVTM and CDR2 ANQGSEA. CDR3 amino acids: CSVGHRVGEQFF. For the CDR3, the DNA is TGCAGCGTTGGTCACAGGGTGGGTGAGCAGTTCTTC.

This clone has a handful of counts. The chain recombines TRBV6-1 with TRBJ2-4; a weak D match, TRBD1 (6 bases). The V end lost 4 bases, the J end lost 0 bases, and 22 bases lay between the germline ends. The CDR3 totals 19 residues. Germline-derived CDR1 and CDR2 are MNHNS and SASEGT. CDR3 sequence reads: CASSVPLQQGLLAKNIQYF. CDR3 in DNA: TGTGCCAGCAGTGTCCCCCTTCAACAGGGTCTACTAGCCAAAAACATTCAGTACTTC.

The chain recombines TRBV2 with TRBJ2-1; D is perhaps TRBD1 or TRBD2 (5 bases each). Germline V lookup: CDR1 SNHLY, CDR2 FYNNEI. This CDR3 comprises 15 residues. Deletions cut 7 bases from V and 9 bases from J, with 22 bases between. This CDR3 reads CASTPTGTRRFEQFF. The CDR3 DNA reads as TGTGCCAGCACTCCTACCGGGACCCGGAGGTTTGAGCAGTTCTTC.

A few counts support this clone. The chain is built from TRBV4-1 and TRBJ2-7; TRBD1 or TRBD2 may be the D gene (5 bases each). CDR1 and CDR2 from the germline V gene are MGHRA and YSYEKL. This CDR3 is built from 15 residues. V lost 1 base, J lost 4 bases, and 14 bases lay in between. CDR3 protein: CASSQVSGSRYEQYF. As DNA, the CDR3 is TGCGCCAGCAGCCAAGTCTCAGGGAGCCGGTACGAGCAGTACTTC.

The chain combines TRBV7-8 with TRBJ1-2; the match to TRBD1 covers 9 bases. Germline-derived CDR1 and CDR2 are SGHVS and FQNEAQ. Trimming cost V 1 base and J 5 bases; bases outside gene matches: 8. The CDR3 loop spans 16 amino acids. The CDR3 sequence is CASSLGRWGQGYGYTF. In nucleotides, the CDR3 is TGTGCCAGCAGCTTAGGGAGGTGGGGACAGGGATATGGCTACACCTTC.

The rearrangement joins TRBV28 to TRBJ2-1; perhaps D is TRBD1 or TRBD2 (5 bases each). The germline V gene has CDR1 MDHEN and CDR2 SYDVKM. The CDR3 spans 17 residues. Trimming pared 9 bases from V and 0 bases from J, leaving 21 bases between. Here the CDR3 DNA reads TGTGCCAGTTTCCCCGGGATAGGGACCATCTCCTACAATGAGCAGTTCTTC. Protein sequence: CASFPGIGTISYNEQFF.

The rearrangement uses TRBV4-1 and TRBJ1-1; D call uncertain. V was clipped by 0 bases and J by 0 bases, with 11 bases between them. CDR1 is MGHRA, CDR2 YSYEKL, per germline. This CDR3 comprises 16 residues. In DNA form, the CDR3 reads TGCGCCAGCAGCCAAGATTGGAGACGGCTGAACACTGAAGCTTTCTTT. Translated, it gives CASSQDWRRLNTEAFF.